This T cell receptor beta chain was identified during a study of cytomegalovirus exposure and HLA in healthy donors. PCR primers comprised 60 Vbeta and 13 Jbeta primers. Libraries were prepared by immunoSEQ multiplex PCR; TCRdb keeps only in-frame clonotypes and omits some of them. The data show more than 150,000 clones, approximately 80% seen once. V was cut by 7 bases and J by 7 bases, with 14 bases left in between. The length of the CDR3 is 12 residues. Germline loops: CDR1 SQVTM, CDR2 ANQGSEA. The source is a man between 18 and 35 years old in good health and CMV-seronegative. Sequenced sample: PBMCs. This rearrangement joins TRBV29-1 to TRBJ2-1, with a tentative D call TRBD2 (6 bases). In DNA, the CDR3 is TGCAGCGCCCACACCGGGGGAAATGAGCAGTTCTTC. Its protein product is CSAHTGGNEQFF.